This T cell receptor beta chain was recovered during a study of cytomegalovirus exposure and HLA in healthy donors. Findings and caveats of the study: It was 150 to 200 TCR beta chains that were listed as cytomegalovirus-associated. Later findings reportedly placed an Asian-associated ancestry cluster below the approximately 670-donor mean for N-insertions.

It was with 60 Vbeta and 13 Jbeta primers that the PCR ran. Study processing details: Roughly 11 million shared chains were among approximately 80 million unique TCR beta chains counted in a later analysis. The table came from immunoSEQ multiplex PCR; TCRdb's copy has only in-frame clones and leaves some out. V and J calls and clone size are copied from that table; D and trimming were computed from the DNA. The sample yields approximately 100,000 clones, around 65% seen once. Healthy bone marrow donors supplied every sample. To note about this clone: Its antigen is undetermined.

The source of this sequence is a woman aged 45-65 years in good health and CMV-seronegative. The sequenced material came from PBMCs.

In DNA, the CDR3 is TGTGCCAGCAGTGAAACTAGCGGGATGTACAATGAGCAGTTCTTC. Encoded protein: CASSETSGMYNEQFF. This chain connects TRBV6-4 to TRBJ2-1, with 10 bases aligning to TRBD2. After removal of 3 bases from V and 4 bases from J, the junction contained 3 bases not matched to a gene. Germline CDR1 is MRHNA and CDR2 is SNTAGT. CDR3 length: 15 residues.